One sample yielded the 14 T cell receptor beta chains listed below, sequenced in a study of cytomegalovirus exposure and HLA in healthy donors. It was with 60 Vbeta and 13 Jbeta primers that the PCR ran. Using immunoSEQ multiplex PCR, the repertoire was profiled, and TCRdb retains in-frame clones only, with some absent. The sample has some 190,000 clones; 77% are singletons. Sequenced material: PBMCs. The receptors originated from a woman aged 25 to 45 in good health and CMV-seropositive.

This rearrangement joins TRBV10-3 to TRBJ1-1; TRBD1 might be the D (5 bases). Looked up from germline, CDR1 is ENHRY and CDR2 is SYGVKD. This CDR3 has 14 residues. Trimming cost V 11 bases and J 1 base, with 17 bases left between them. CDR3 nucleotides: TGTGCCGCCGAACAGGAGTCCGGGAACACTGAAGCTTTCTTT. It yields the protein CAAEQESGNTEAFF.

This clone appeared a single time. The chain has TRBV30 and TRBJ2-7, with D tentatively TRBD2 (6 bases). V dropped 0 bases and J dropped 12 bases, with 12 bases sitting between them. Germline lookup yields CDR1 GTSNPN and CDR2 SVGIG (reference sequence). This CDR3 region has 11 residues. This chain's CDR3 is CAWSVGEVGYF. The CDR3 nucleotides are TGTGCCTGGAGTGTGGGGGAGGTGGGGTACTTC.

The chain links TRBV9 to TRBJ1-4; no firm D call. The CDR3 runs to 16 residues. Germline V gene sequence: CDR1 SGDLS, CDR2 YYNGEE. Trimming shortened V by 0 bases and J by 5 bases, and 14 bases separated the two germline ends. The CDR3 loop reads CASSVGELGLNEKLFF. The CDR3 nucleotides are TGTGCCAGCAGCGTAGGGGAACTCGGACTGAATGAAAAACTGTTTTTT. Together with reference TRBV9 and TRBJ1-4, the CDR3 gives the full variable domain: DSGVTQTPKHLITATGQRVTLRCSPRSGDLSVYWYQQSLDQGLQFLIQYYNGEERAKGNILERFSAQQFPDLHSELNLSSLELGDSALYFCASSVGELGLNEKLFFGSGTQLSVL.

About this clone: Other DNA variants within this sample encode the same CDR3. This chain uses TRBV9 with TRBJ2-1; 7 bases map to TRBD2. CDR1 and CDR2 (germline): SGDLS, YYNGEE. The trim removed 0 bases at V and 3 bases at J, leaving 6 bases unmatched. The CDR3 has 16 amino acids. Here the CDR3 DNA reads TGTGCCAGCAGCGTAGGTGGGCGGGGGAGCTACAATGAGCAGTTCTTC. Amino acid sequence: CASSVGGRGSYNEQFF.

The chain uses TRBV15 and TRBJ2-2; maybe TRBD2 (6 bases). The V and J ends lost 2 bases and 5 bases respectively, with 24 bases between them. CDR1 is LNHNV, CDR2 YYDKDF, per germline (reference sequence). The length of the CDR3 is 19 residues. The CDR3 region has the DNA TGTGCCACCAGCAGATTTCAACCCGGGACTGGGGTTGGGACCGGGGAGCTGTTTTTT. The encoded protein is CATSRFQPGTGVGTGELFF.

The rearrangement joins TRBV9 to TRBJ1-6; 8 bases are a match to TRBD1. J lost 9 bases, V lost 4 bases, and 6 bases had no gene match. The CDR3 extends over 14 amino acids. Germline-derived CDR1 and CDR2 are SGDLS and YYNGEE. The DNA for the CDR3 is TGTGCCAGCAGCACCGGGACAGGTGGTTCACCCCTCCACTTT. Residues: CASSTGTGGSPLHF.

The J gene is TRBJ2-5, the V gene TRBV23-1, with TRBD1 identical over 9 bases. TRBV23-1 is marked as an open reading frame, function uncertain. The CDR3 is 15 residues long. The V segment lost 3 bases and the J segment 3 bases; nucleotides outside the gene matches: 5. The CDR3 region is CASSHPDRGEETQYF. The DNA for the CDR3 is TGCGCCAGCAGTCACCCCGACAGGGGGGAAGAGACCCAGTACTTC.

This clone was seen only once. This chain joins TRBV6-5 and TRBJ2-5, with 11 bases lining up with TRBD2. Trimming at V came to 4 bases and at J to 7 bases, leaving 11 bases not matched to a gene. The CDR3 extends over 16 amino acids. Germline-derived CDR1 and CDR2 are MNHEY and SVGAGI. CDR3 protein: CASSFHLLAGEATQYF. The CDR3 region has the DNA TGTGCCAGCAGTTTCCATTTACTAGCGGGGGAAGCGACCCAGTACTTC.

The genes are TRBV19 and TRBJ2-2; the match to TRBD1 covers 10 bases. Germline V gene sequence: CDR1 LNHDA, CDR2 SQIVND (reference sequence). The CDR3 loop spans 15 amino acids. J lost 7 bases, V lost 4 bases, and 6 bases had no gene match. Here the CDR3 DNA reads TGTGCCAGTAGTACGGGACAGGGGAACGGCGGGGAGCTGTTTTTT. Translated, it gives CASSTGQGNGGELFF.

This rearrangement joins TRBV28 to TRBJ1-5; 8 bases map to TRBD1. V shed 3 bases, J shed 6 bases, and the junction held 10 bases outside the gene matches. The CDR3 loop spans 16 amino acids. CDR1 and CDR2 from the germline V gene are MDHEN and SYDVKM. CDR3 DNA sequence: TGTGCCAGCAGTTTTATTGGACAGGGAAGAACTCAGCCCCAGCATTTT. Translating it yields CASSFIGQGRTQPQHF. The full variable domain, with the rest looked up from reference TRBV28 and TRBJ1-5, is DVKVTQSSRYLVKRTGEKVFLECVQDMDHENMFWYRQDPGLGLRLIYFSYDVKMKEKGDIPEGYSVSREKKERFSLILESASTNQTSMYLCASSFIGQGRTQPQHFGDGTRLSIL.

This clone was seen just once. The genes are TRBV19 and TRBJ2-7; possible D gene TRBD1, 6 bases. There are 12 residues in the CDR3. V was shortened by 0 bases and J by 12 bases, with 12 bases between the two germline ends. Germline lookup yields CDR1 LNHDA and CDR2 SQIVND (reference sequence). In nucleotides, the CDR3 is TGTGCCAGTAGTATAGATACAGGGCGTGTGTACTTC. Translating gives CASSIDTGRVYF.

The V call is TRBV19, the J call TRBJ2-7, with D maybe TRBD1 (8 bases). V lost 5 bases to trimming and J lost 5 bases, with 16 bases between them. This CDR3 has 14 amino acids. Germline V gene data show CDR1 as LNHDA and CDR2 as SQIVND (reference sequence). The CDR3 DNA follows: TGTGCCAGTAGTCCGAGCACAGGGGGGGACGAGCAGTACTTC. Translation gives CASSPSTGGDEQYF.

This chain links TRBV5-1 with TRBJ1-1, with a weak D call TRBD1 (5 bases). This CDR3 has 16 amino acids. Per germline, CDR1 SGHRS and CDR2 YFSETQ. V lost 4 bases and J lost 5, with 21 bases in between. The DNA for the CDR3 is TGCGCCAGCAGCCCCGGTGGGAACGTCAAGGGGACTGAAGCTTTCTTT. Protein: CASSPGGNVKGTEAFF. The full variable domain, completed using reference TRBV5-1 and TRBJ1-1, is KAGVTQTPRYLIKTRGQQVTLSCSPISGHRSVSWYQQTPGQGLQFLFEYFSETQRNKGNFPGRFSGRQFSNSRSEMNVSTLELGDSALYLCASSPGGNVKGTEAFFGQGTRLTVV.

The chain uses TRBV10-3 and TRBJ1-1; TRBD1 matches 10 bases. Germline trimming cut 0 bases from V and 10 bases from J; bases unmatched to any gene: 11. Looked up from germline, CDR1 is ENHRY and CDR2 is SYGVKD. The length of the CDR3 is 16 residues. The CDR3, as DNA: TGTGCCATCAGTGAGTCTCTCATATTGGGGGACAGGGGAGCTTTCTTT. Translated: CAISESLILGDRGAFF.